Each of the 21 T cell receptor beta chains below was sequenced from the same sample in a study of cytomegalovirus exposure and HLA in healthy donors. Primers included in the PCR were 60 Vbeta and 13 Jbeta primers. Assay: immunoSEQ multiplex PCR; the TCRdb copy retains only in-frame clones and omits some. The sample holds approximately 110,000 clones, about 80% seen once. Material: PBMCs. The receptors shown here come from a woman aged 18-29 years in good health and CMV-seropositive.

V usage is TRBV5-1 and J usage is TRBJ2-3, with TRBD2 as a possible D gene (7 bases). The length of the CDR3 is 14 residues. Germline CDR1 is SGHRS and CDR2 is YFSETQ. V was trimmed by 0 bases and J by 5 bases, leaving 10 bases between them. CDR3 protein: CASSLEGGEDTQYF. CDR3 nucleotides: TGCGCCAGCAGCTTGGAGGGGGGGGAAGATACGCAGTATTTT.

This clone was detected once. This sequence joins TRBV9 and TRBJ2-2, with D unclear. The CDR3 runs to 18 residues. The V and J ends lost 9 bases and 0 bases respectively, with 24 bases between them. Germline V gives CDR1 SGDLS, CDR2 YYNGEE. The CDR3, as DNA: TGTGCCACCGGAGCAAACCTGGCCGCGCCGACGAACACCGGGGAGCTGTTTTTT. It yields the protein CATGANLAAPTNTGELFF. The variable domain in full, with the rest retrieved from reference TRBV9 and TRBJ2-2, is DSGVTQTPKHLITATGQRVTLRCSPRSGDLSVYWYQQSLDQGLQFLIQYYNGEERAKGNILERFSAQQFPDLHSELNLSSLELGDSALYFCATGANLAAPTNTGELFFGEGSRLTVL.

V is TRBV4-1 and J is TRBJ1-5; D is possibly TRBD1 (5 bases). Deletions cut 4 bases from V and 2 bases from J, with 12 bases between. Germline lookup yields CDR1 MGHRA and CDR2 YSYEKL. The CDR3 spans 15 residues. The CDR3 reads CASSRTRVGNQPQHF. For the CDR3, the DNA is TGCGCCAGCAGCCGGACAAGGGTGGGCAATCAGCCCCAGCATTTT.

This clone has just one count. V is TRBV25-1 and J is TRBJ2-3; 13 nucleotides line up with TRBD2. Germline assignment: CDR1 MGHDK and CDR2 SYGVNS. The CDR3 loop spans 15 amino acids. J was trimmed by 3 bases and V by 4 bases; bases with no gene match: 1. CDR3 nucleotide sequence: TGTGCCAGCAGTGGGACTAGCGGGGGAACAGATACGCAGTATTTT. Its protein is CASSGTSGGTDTQYF.

This clone was detected a few times. The chain has TRBV7-9 and TRBJ1-5; D gene ambiguous. CDR1 SEHNR and CDR2 FQNEAQ come from the germline V gene (reference sequence). This CDR3 spans 14 amino acids. V was cut by 1 base and J by 7 bases, with 11 bases left in between. CDR3 nucleotide sequence: TGTGCCAGCAGCTTAGATGACTTCTACCAGCCCCAGCATTTT. Translating gives CASSLDDFYQPQHF.

V usage is TRBV5-1 and J usage is TRBJ1-2; D is undetermined. V was trimmed by 0 bases and J by 4 bases, leaving 7 bases between them. This CDR3 has 13 residues. Germline V gene lookup returns CDR1 SGHRS and CDR2 YFSETQ. The CDR3 is CASSLEVAYGYTF. The CDR3 DNA is TGCGCCAGCAGCTTGGAGGTAGCCTATGGCTACACCTTC.

V usage is TRBV4-1 and J usage is TRBJ2-1, with 10 bases lining up with TRBD1. The CDR3 sequence is 17 residues long. The V and J ends lost 0 bases and 10 bases, in that order; junction bases with no gene match: 12. CDR1 is MGHRA, CDR2 YSYEKL, per germline. The CDR3 here is CASSQEISGTGEAEQFF. CDR3 DNA: TGCGCCAGCAGCCAAGAGATTTCCGGGACAGGGGAAGCAGAGCAGTTCTTC.

The rearrangement links TRBV28 to TRBJ1-1; the match to TRBD1 covers 9 bases. The CDR3 totals 18 residues. Trimming removed 5 bases from V and 3 bases from J; junction bases left unmatched: 16. Germline lookup yields CDR1 MDHEN and CDR2 SYDVKM. The CDR3 DNA reads TGTGCCAGCAGTCCAGACAGGGGGGGGACCTGGGGACACACTGAAGCTTTCTTT. This codes for CASSPDRGGTWGHTEAFF.

In this sample, this clone turned up once. The V gene is TRBV12-5, the J gene TRBJ2-2; the match to TRBD1 covers 7 bases. Per germline, CDR1 LGHNT and CDR2 FRNRAP. V was pared by 5 bases and J by 0 bases, with 6 bases of the junction left unmatched. The CDR3 is made up of 16 amino acids. CDR3: CASGGTGATNTGELFF. The DNA for the CDR3 is TGTGCTAGTGGTGGTACAGGGGCCACGAACACCGGGGAGCTGTTTTTT.

The V gene is TRBV4-1, the J gene TRBJ2-5; TRBD2 matches 7 bases. CDR3 length: 14 amino acids. Germline V gene lookup returns CDR1 MGHRA and CDR2 YSYEKL. The V gene end was trimmed by 3 bases and the J gene end by 6 bases; junction bases not matched to a gene: 7. CDR3 in amino acids: CASSQTSIGKTQYF. The CDR3 DNA is TGCGCCAGCAGCCAGACTAGCATCGGTAAGACCCAGTACTTC.

This chain links TRBV7-4 with TRBJ2-7; 9 bases are shared with TRBD2. Germline lookup yields CDR1 SGHVT and CDR2 SQSDAQ. CDR3 length: 15 amino acids. The junction had 13 bases not matched to a gene; V was cut back by 9 bases and J by 4 bases. CDR3 amino acids: CARKGLAGKSYEQYF. As DNA, the CDR3 is TGTGCCAGGAAGGGGCTAGCGGGAAAATCATACGAGCAGTACTTC. Supplemented by reference TRBV7-4 and TRBJ2-7, the full variable domain reads GAGVSQSPRYKVAKRGRDVALRCDSISGHVTLYWYRQTLGQGSEVLTYSQSDAQRDKSGRPSGRFSAERPERSVSTLKIQRTEQGDSAVYLCARKGLAGKSYEQYFGPGTRLTVT.

The chain employs TRBV7-3 and TRBJ2-3; TRBD2 aligns across 14 bases. Germline CDR1 is SGHTA and CDR2 is FQGTGA. This CDR3 has 17 residues. Losses at the gene ends were 3 bases for V and 0 bases for J; bases not matched to a gene: 2. CDR3 amino acids: CASSFGTSGRSTDTQYF. CDR3 in DNA: TGTGCCAGCAGCTTCGGGACTAGCGGGAGAAGCACAGATACGCAGTATTTT.

In nucleotides, the CDR3 is TGCGCCAGCAGCTTGGAGGCTAGCGGGAGCCCCGGAGGACCCTACAATGAGCAGTTCTTC. Protein product: CASSLEASGSPGGPYNEQFF. V usage is TRBV5-1 and J usage is TRBJ2-1; 10 bases fit TRBD2. The CDR3 has 20 amino acids. Germline CDR1 and CDR2: SGHRS and YFSETQ. The J segment lost 2 bases and the V segment lost 0 bases, leaving 14 bases of the junction unmatched.

The V and J genes are TRBV9 and TRBJ1-1; 8 bases fit TRBD1. Per germline, CDR1 SGDLS and CDR2 YYNGEE. Trimming cost V 1 base and J 4 bases; bases outside gene matches: 6. The CDR3 is 15 residues long. The CDR3 coding sequence is TGTGCCAGCAGCGTAACAGGGGGGAGAGTCACTGAAGCTTTCTTT. Its protein product is CASSVTGGRVTEAFF.

The chain links TRBV5-4 to TRBJ2-1; D is undetermined. Trimming removed 3 bases from V and 10 bases from J, with 11 bases in between. Germline loops: CDR1 SGHNT, CDR2 YYREEE (reference sequence). The CDR3 length is 12 residues. DNA for the CDR3: TGTGCCAGCAGCTCCAGTCTCAAAGAGCAGTTCTTC. This translates into CASSSSLKEQFF.

The chain couples TRBV5-1 to TRBJ2-1; D possibly corresponds to TRBD2 (6 bases). This CDR3 spans 14 amino acids. Between the trimmed V and J ends, which lost 0 bases and 8 bases, there was a span of 12 bases. Looked up from germline, CDR1 is SGHRS and CDR2 is YFSETQ. CDR3 nucleotide sequence: TGCGCCAGCAGCTTGGAGATTAGCGGCTATGAGCAGTTCTTC. Translating it yields CASSLEISGYEQFF.

With regard to this clone: A much larger clone is a single base away; this may be a read error. The gene calls are TRBV2 and TRBJ1-5; 7 bases are a match to TRBD1. The end of the DNA aligns better with TRBJ2-3, so the J call may be wrong. The CDR3 has 13 residues. Per the germline V gene, CDR1 is SNHLY and CDR2 is FYNNEI. The CDR3 sequence: CASSYQGGQPQYF. The CDR3 DNA is TGTGCCAGCAGCTATCAAGGGGGCCAGCCCCAGTATTTT.

This chain links TRBV4-1 with TRBJ2-7, with 10 bases matching TRBD1. CDR3 size: 18 residues. J lost 5 bases, V lost 3 bases, and 16 bases had no gene match. Germline V gives CDR1 MGHRA, CDR2 YSYEKL. The DNA for the CDR3 is TGCGCCAGCAGCCAGCCAACCCCCTCGACAGGGGGCTACCACGAGCAGTACTTC. It codes for CASSQPTPSTGGYHEQYF.

This sequence joins TRBV2 and TRBJ1-2; possible D gene TRBD1, 6 bases. V lost 3 bases and J 8 bases, leaving 10 bases between the germline ends. The CDR3 runs 12 residues. In germline, CDR1 is SNHLY, CDR2 FYNNEI. CDR3 region: CASSDEGGGYTF. DNA for the CDR3: TGTGCCAGCAGTGATGAGGGGGGGGGCTACACCTTC.

The gene calls are TRBV5-1 and TRBJ2-1; TRBD2 might be the D (5 bases). The V gene lost 8 bases and the J gene lost 11 bases, with 20 bases spanning the gap. The CDR3 contains 13 residues. The germline V gene has CDR1 SGHRS and CDR2 YFSETQ. For the CDR3, the DNA is TGCGCCAGTAATGACTATACCCAGCTTAAGCAGTTCTTC. It codes for CASNDYTQLKQFF.

The chain is built from TRBV5-1 and TRBJ2-1; 7 nucleotides match TRBD2. V lost 2 bases to trimming and J lost 8 bases; unmatched junction nucleotides: 10. The germline V gene encodes CDR1 SGHRS and CDR2 YFSETQ. There are 15 residues in the CDR3. CDR3 loop: CASSLLATQSDEQFF. As DNA, the CDR3 is TGCGCCAGCAGCTTACTAGCGACTCAATCGGATGAGCAGTTCTTC.